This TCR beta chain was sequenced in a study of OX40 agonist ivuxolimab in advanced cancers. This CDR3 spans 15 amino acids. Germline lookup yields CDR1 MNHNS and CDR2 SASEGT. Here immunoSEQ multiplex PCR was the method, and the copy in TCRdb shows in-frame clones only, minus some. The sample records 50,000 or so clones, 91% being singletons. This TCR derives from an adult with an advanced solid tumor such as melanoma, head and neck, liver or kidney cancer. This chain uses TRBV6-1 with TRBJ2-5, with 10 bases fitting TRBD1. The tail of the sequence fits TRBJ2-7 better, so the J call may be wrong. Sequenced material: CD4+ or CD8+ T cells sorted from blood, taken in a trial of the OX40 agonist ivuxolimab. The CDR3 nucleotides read TGTGCCAGCAACCCCGGGACAGGGGTTGCCTACGAGCAGTACTTC. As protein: CASNPGTGVAYEQYF.